The 5 T cell receptor beta chains below all came from one sample that was sequenced in a study of long-term antiretroviral therapy in people with HIV. Researchers report immunoSEQ v3.0 was run at survey level. The assay was immunoSEQ multiplex PCR, and TCRdb's table has in-frame clones only and misses some. The sample shows about 30,000 clones, approximately 95% of them seen only once. Sequences were derived from unsorted PBMCs, sampled 5.3 years after starting antiretroviral therapy. These receptor sequences come from a man in his fifties or sixties with HIV.

The chain recombines TRBV11-2 with TRBJ1-1; possibly TRBD1 for D (5 bases). The CDR3 extends over 14 amino acids. Germline V gives CDR1 SGHAT, CDR2 FQNNGV. The ends were cut back, 1 base at V and 1 base at J, with 7 bases in the middle. This CDR3 is CASSLVQGNTEAFF. CDR3 sequence (DNA): TGTGCCAGCAGCTTAGTCCAGGGGAACACTGAAGCTTTCTTT.

This clone showed up just once. The rearrangement links TRBV11-2 to TRBJ2-3; 13 bases line up with TRBD2. Germline CDR1 SGHAT, CDR2 FQNNGV. CDR3 length: 17 residues. The V gene end was trimmed by 4 bases and the J gene end by 2 bases; junction bases not matched to a gene: 6. The CDR3 bases are TGTGCCAGCAGCTCGACTAGCGGGGGGTTTACCACAGATACGCAGTATTTT. Encoded protein: CASSSTSGGFTTDTQYF.

V usage is TRBV27 and J usage is TRBJ2-7, with D tentatively TRBD2 (6 bases). Per germline, CDR1 MNHEY and CDR2 SMNVEV (reference sequence). The CDR3 length is 15 residues. The V end was cut by 2 bases, the J end by 4 bases, with 15 bases between. CDR3 loop: CASSLGGMGFYEQYF. Here the CDR3 DNA reads TGTGCCAGCAGTTTAGGGGGGATGGGTTTTTACGAGCAGTACTTC.

V is TRBV28 and J is TRBJ1-6; a possible D gene is TRBD1 (6 bases). Looked up from germline, CDR1 is MDHEN and CDR2 is SYDVKM. The CDR3 is 14 amino acids. Deletions cut 2 bases from V and 9 bases from J, with 11 bases between. The CDR3 DNA follows: TGTGCCAGCAGTTTAGCAGGGGCGGTTTCACCCCTCCACTTT. Protein product: CASSLAGAVSPLHF.

This rearrangement joins TRBV19 to TRBJ2-7, with D unclear. CDR3 length: 15 residues. CDR1 LNHDA and CDR2 SQIVND come from the germline V gene (reference sequence). V lost 4 bases to trimming and J lost 0 bases, with 13 bases between them. CDR3: CASSTDNTASYEQYF. The CDR3 DNA sequence: TGTGCCAGTAGTACTGACAACACAGCCTCCTACGAGCAGTACTTC.